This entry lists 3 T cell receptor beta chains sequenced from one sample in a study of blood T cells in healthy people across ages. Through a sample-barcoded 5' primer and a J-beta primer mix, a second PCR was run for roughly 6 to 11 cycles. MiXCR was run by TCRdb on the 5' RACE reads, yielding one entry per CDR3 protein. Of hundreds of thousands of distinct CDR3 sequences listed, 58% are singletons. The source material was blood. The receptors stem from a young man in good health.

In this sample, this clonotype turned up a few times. The CDR3 protein is CASSNAGRGVSGYTF. DNA of the CDR3: TGTGCCAGCAGCAACGCCGGCAGGGGGGTCTCTGGCTACACCTTC. V and J are TRBV12-3 or TRBV12-4 and TRBJ1-2, with TRBD1 matching 7 bases. The CDR3 consists of 15 residues. V dropped 6 bases and J dropped 7; count of bases not matched to a gene: 14.

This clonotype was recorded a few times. DNA of the CDR3: TGCAGCGTTATAACTAGCGGGAGTAATGAGCAGTTCTTC. Protein: CSVITSGSNEQFF. This chain joins TRBV29-1 and TRBJ2-1, with 11 bases matching TRBD2. Trimming took 5 bases from V and 7 from J; bases not matched to a gene: 4. Germline V gene lookup returns CDR1 SQVTM and CDR2 ANQGSEA. The CDR3 is 13 amino acids.

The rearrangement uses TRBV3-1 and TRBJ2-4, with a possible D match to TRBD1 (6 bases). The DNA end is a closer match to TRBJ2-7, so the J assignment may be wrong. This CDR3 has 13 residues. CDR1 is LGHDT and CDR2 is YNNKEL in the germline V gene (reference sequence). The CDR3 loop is CASRRQAGYEQYF. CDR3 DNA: TGTGCCAGCAGGCGACAGGCGGGCTACGAGCAGTACTTC.